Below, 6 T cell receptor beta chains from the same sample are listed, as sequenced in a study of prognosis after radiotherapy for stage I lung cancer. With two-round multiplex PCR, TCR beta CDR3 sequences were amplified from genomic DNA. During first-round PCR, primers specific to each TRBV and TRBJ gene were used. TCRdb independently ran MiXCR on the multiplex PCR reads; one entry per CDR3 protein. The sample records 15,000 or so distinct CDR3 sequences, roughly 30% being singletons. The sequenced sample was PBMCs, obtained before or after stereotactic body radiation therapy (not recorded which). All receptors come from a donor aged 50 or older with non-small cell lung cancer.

CDR3 loop: CASSYGGGRNSPLHF. CDR3 bases: TGTGCCAGCAGTTACGGGGGCGGACGGAATTCACCCCTCCACTTT. The J gene is TRBJ1-6, the V gene TRBV6-5, with D possibly being TRBD1 (6 bases). Germline lookup yields CDR1 MNHEY and CDR2 SVGAGI. The CDR3 consists of 15 residues. Between the trimmed V and J ends, which lost 2 bases and 7 bases, there was a span of 12 bases.

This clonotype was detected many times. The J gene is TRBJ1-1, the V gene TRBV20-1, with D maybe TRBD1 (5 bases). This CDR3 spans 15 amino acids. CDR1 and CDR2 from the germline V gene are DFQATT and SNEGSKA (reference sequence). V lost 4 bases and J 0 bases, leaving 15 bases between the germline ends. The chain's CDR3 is CSATEGPGMNTEAFF. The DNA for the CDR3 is TGCAGTGCTACCGAGGGGCCAGGGATGAACACTGAAGCTTTCTTT.

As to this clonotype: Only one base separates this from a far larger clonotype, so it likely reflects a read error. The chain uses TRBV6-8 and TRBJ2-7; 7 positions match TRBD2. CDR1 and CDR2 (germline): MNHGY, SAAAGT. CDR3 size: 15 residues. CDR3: CVSSSGGGEGNEQYF. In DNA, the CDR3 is TGTGTCAGCAGTAGCGGTGGGGGGGAAGGGAACGAGCAGTACTTC.

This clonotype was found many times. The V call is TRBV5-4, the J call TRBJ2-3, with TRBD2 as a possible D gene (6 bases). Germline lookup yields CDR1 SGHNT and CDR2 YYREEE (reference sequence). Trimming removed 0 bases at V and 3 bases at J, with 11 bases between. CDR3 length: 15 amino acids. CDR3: CASSLAGSFTDTQYF. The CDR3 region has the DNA TGTGCCAGCAGCTTGGCCGGGAGTTTTACAGATACGCAGTATTTT.

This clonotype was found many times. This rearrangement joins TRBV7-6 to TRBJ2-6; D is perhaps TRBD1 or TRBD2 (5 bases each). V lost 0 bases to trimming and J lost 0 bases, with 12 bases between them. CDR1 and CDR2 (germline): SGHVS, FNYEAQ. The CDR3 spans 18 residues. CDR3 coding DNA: TGTGCCAGCAGCTTAGCGGGGGTCGGGAACTCTGGGGCCAACGTCCTGACTTTC. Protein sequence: CASSLAGVGNSGANVLTF.

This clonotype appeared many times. The chain's CDR3 is CASSLRQGGDRYGYTF. The CDR3 DNA follows: TGTGCCAGCAGCCTACGACAGGGGGGTGATCGCTATGGCTACACCTTC. The chain recombines TRBV7-2 with TRBJ1-2; TRBD1 agrees at 9 bases. The CDR3 spans 16 residues. Germline-derived CDR1 and CDR2 are SGHTA and FQGNSA. V shed 5 bases and J 4 bases; nucleotides not matched to a gene: 11.